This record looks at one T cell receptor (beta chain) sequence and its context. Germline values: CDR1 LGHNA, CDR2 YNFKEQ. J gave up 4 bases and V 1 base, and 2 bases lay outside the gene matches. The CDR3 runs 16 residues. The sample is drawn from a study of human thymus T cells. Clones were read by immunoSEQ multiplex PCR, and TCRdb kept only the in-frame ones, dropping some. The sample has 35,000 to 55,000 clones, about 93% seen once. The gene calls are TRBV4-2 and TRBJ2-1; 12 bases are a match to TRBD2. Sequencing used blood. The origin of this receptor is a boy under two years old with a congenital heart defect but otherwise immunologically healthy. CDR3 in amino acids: CASSQGLAGAYNEQFF. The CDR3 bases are TGTGCCAGCAGCCAAGGACTAGCGGGGGCTTACAATGAGCAGTTCTTC.